Each of the 12 T cell receptor beta chains below was sequenced from the same sample in a study of OX40 agonist ivuxolimab in advanced cancers. The library was prepared using the immunoSEQ multiplex PCR assay. TCRdb re-hosts the immuneACCESS table, in-frame sequences only. Its copies lack some clones; in the studies checked, an unresolved V gene accounts for under half of them, and the cause for the rest is not known. The sample profile shows 55,000 to 70,000 clones; 65% to 85% of them were found once. About 4.8% of the sample lies in the top ten. The sample in question was CD4+ or CD8+ T cells sorted from blood, obtained in a trial of the OX40 agonist ivuxolimab. These TCRs come from an adult with an advanced solid tumor such as melanoma, head and neck, liver or kidney cancer.

The genes are TRBV15 and TRBJ2-7; D unresolved. The length of the CDR3 is 15 residues. Germline CDR1 LNHNV, CDR2 YYDKDF (reference sequence). V dropped 0 bases and J dropped 6 bases, with 15 bases sitting between them. CDR3 in DNA: TGTGCCACCAGCAGAGATGGGGATTCCTTCCTCGAGCAGTACTTC. It codes for CATSRDGDSFLEQYF.

In nucleotides, the CDR3 is TGTGCCAGCAGCGCCCCTTCGACTAACTATGGCTACACCTTC. This gives the protein CASSAPSTNYGYTF. The rearrangement joins TRBV9 to TRBJ1-2; no clear D. The CDR3 length is 14 residues. V shed 3 bases and J shed 0 bases, with 9 bases lying between them. From germline, CDR1 is SGDLS and CDR2 YYNGEE.

The V call is TRBV19, the J call TRBJ1-5; the D is unclear. The germline V gene encodes CDR1 LNHDA and CDR2 SQIVND (reference sequence). The germline V and J ends were trimmed by 1 base and 3 bases, with 13 bases remaining between them. This CDR3 comprises 16 residues. Here the CDR3 DNA reads TGTGCCAGTAGTATAGGGTCCTCCTCCAACAATCAGCCCCAGCATTTT. This encodes CASSIGSSSNNQPQHF.

The genes are TRBV4-1 and TRBJ2-2; D is undetermined. This CDR3 is built from 15 residues. Germline CDR1 MGHRA, CDR2 YSYEKL. Trimming removed 0 bases at V and 4 bases at J, with 9 bases between. Here the CDR3 reads CASSQESRSTGELFF. CDR3 nucleotides: TGCGCCAGCAGCCAAGAAAGCAGGAGCACCGGGGAGCTGTTTTTT.

The chain has TRBV23-1 and TRBJ2-1, with D possibly TRBD1 on 6 matching bases. TRBV23-1 qualifies as an ORF whose function is uncertain. The CDR3 runs 15 residues. V gave up 7 bases and J gave up 9 bases, with 22 bases separating them. CDR3: CASTPGAGRCIEQFF. CDR3 in DNA: TGCGCCAGCACCCCAGGGGCAGGGCGTTGTATTGAGCAGTTCTTC.

The chain employs TRBV10-3 and TRBJ1-1, with D possibly matching TRBD1 (5 bases). This CDR3 comprises 12 residues. Germline-derived CDR1 and CDR2 are ENHRY and SYGVKD. Trimming removed 7 bases at V and 3 bases at J, with 9 bases between. The CDR3 nucleotides read TGTGCCATCAAAGGGGAGGACACTGAAGCTTTCTTT. Amino acid sequence: CAIKGEDTEAFF.

V usage is TRBV18 and J usage is TRBJ2-7; a possible D gene is TRBD2 (5 bases). This CDR3 region has 13 residues. The germline gives CDR1 KGHSH, CDR2 LQKENI. The V end lost 0 bases, the J end lost 3 bases, and 6 bases lay between the germline ends. CDR3 region: CASSPPSGYEQYF. The CDR3, as DNA: TGTGCCAGCTCACCACCGAGCGGCTACGAGCAGTACTTC.

The genes are TRBV28 and TRBJ1-2; 8 nucleotides line up with TRBD1. From germline, CDR1 is MDHEN and CDR2 SYDVKM. This CDR3 contains 14 residues. V lost 3 bases and J lost 4; bases outside the gene matches: 4. For the CDR3, the DNA is TGTGCCAGCAGTTTTCAGGACAGGGTCTATGGCTACACCTTC. It specifies CASSFQDRVYGYTF.

The CDR3, as DNA: TGCGCCAGCAGCCAGTCCGGGACAGGCGCCTACGAGCAGTACTTC. This encodes CASSQSGTGAYEQYF. V gene TRBV4-1 combines with J gene TRBJ2-7; TRBD1 matches at 8 bases. The germline gives CDR1 MGHRA, CDR2 YSYEKL. Unmatched junction bases numbered 6, after V lost 3 bases and J lost 2 bases. There are 15 residues in the CDR3.

This chain uses TRBV6-6 with TRBJ2-3; 12 bases are shared with TRBD2. With V trimmed by 2 bases and J by 6 bases, 6 bases remained unmatched. The CDR3 has 16 amino acids. Germline lookup yields CDR1 MNHNY and CDR2 SVGAGI (reference sequence). CDR3 nucleotide sequence: TGTGCCAGCAGTTACGGGCTAGCGGGAGGGTTGGATACGCAGTATTTT. Residues: CASSYGLAGGLDTQYF.

V gene TRBV18 combines with J gene TRBJ2-5; D perhaps matches TRBD2 (6 bases). The better agreement between TRBJ2-7 and the DNA end casts doubt on the J call. The CDR3 consists of 16 residues. Germline loops: CDR1 KGHSH, CDR2 LQKENI. CDR3 in amino acids: CASSPSVAWGAYEQYF. The CDR3 nucleotides read TGTGCCAGCTCACCATCGGTGGCGTGGGGGGCCTACGAGCAGTACTTC.

The chain has TRBV4-1 and TRBJ2-2; D unclear. Looked up from germline, CDR1 is MGHRA and CDR2 is YSYEKL. The CDR3 runs 14 residues. Trimming removed 4 bases at V and 6 bases at J, with 12 bases between. CDR3 protein: CASSPIIVAGELFF. Here the CDR3 DNA reads TGCGCCAGCAGCCCAATAATCGTGGCCGGGGAGCTGTTTTTT.